This TCR beta chain was sequenced for a study of blood T cell repertoires in COVID-19. Study at large: The United States, Italy and Spain were the sources of the acute and convalescent COVID-19 samples. T cells, B-cell-depleted T cells, or PBMCs provided the cDNA or gDNA that served as material.

In the original processing: Estimated nucleated cell counts came from reference gene primer amplification. Here immunoSEQ multiplex PCR was the method, and the copy in TCRdb shows in-frame clones only, minus some. The D gene and trimming were derived from the DNA, and the V and J assignments and clone size from that table. The table has 100,000 to 150,000 clones, around 81% seen once. With V trimmed by 3 bases and J by 8 bases, 6 bases remained unmatched. Germline CDR1 and CDR2: SGHDT and YYEEEE. There are 14 residues in the CDR3. Only one count was recorded for this clone. The TCR sequence derives from a man aged 35 to 55 with active or convalescent COVID-19. This rearrangement joins TRBV5-6 to TRBJ1-4, with 8 bases lining up with TRBD1. Sequencing was performed on peripheral blood. The CDR3 reads CASSSQGAGEKLFF. The CDR3 DNA sequence: TGTGCCAGCAGCTCCCAGGGGGCGGGCGAAAAACTGTTTTTT.